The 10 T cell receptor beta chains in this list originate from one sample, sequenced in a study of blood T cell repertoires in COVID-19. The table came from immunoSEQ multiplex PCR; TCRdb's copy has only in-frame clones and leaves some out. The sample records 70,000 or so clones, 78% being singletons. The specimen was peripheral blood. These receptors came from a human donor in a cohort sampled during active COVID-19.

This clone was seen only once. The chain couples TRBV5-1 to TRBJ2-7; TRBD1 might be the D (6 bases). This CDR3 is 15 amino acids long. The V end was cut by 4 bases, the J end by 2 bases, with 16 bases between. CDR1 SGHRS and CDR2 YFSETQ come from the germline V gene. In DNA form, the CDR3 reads TGCGCCAGCAGCCCGGGACACCGGCGTACCTACGAGCAGTACTTC. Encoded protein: CASSPGHRRTYEQYF.

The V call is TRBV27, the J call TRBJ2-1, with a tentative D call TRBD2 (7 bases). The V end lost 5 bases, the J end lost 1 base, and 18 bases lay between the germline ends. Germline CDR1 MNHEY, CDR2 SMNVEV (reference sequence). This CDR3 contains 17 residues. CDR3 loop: CASSPRGGRGSYNEQFF. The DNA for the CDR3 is TGTGCCAGCAGTCCCCGAGGGGGGCGGGGGTCCTACAATGAGCAGTTCTTC.

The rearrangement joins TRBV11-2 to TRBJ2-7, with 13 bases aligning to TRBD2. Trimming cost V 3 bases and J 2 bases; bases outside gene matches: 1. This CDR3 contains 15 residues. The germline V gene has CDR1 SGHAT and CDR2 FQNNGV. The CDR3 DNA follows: TGTGCCAGCAGCTTCGGGACTAGCGGGACCTACGAGCAGTACTTC. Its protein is CASSFGTSGTYEQYF.

The CDR3 bases are TGTGCCAGCAGCGACAGTTTTTCATCCGGCTACACCTTC. Its translation: CASSDSFSSGYTF. This sequence joins TRBV5-6 and TRBJ1-2, with D maybe TRBD1 (5 bases). The V end was cut by 4 bases, the J end by 8 bases, with 15 bases between. The CDR3 consists of 13 residues. CDR1 and CDR2 (germline): SGHDT, YYEEEE.

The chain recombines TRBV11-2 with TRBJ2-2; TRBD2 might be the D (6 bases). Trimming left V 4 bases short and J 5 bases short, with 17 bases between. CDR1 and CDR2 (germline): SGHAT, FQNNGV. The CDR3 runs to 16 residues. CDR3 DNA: TGTGCCAGCAGCTCCCCGGGACTTATCCCAACCGGGGAGCTGTTTTTT. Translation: CASSSPGLIPTGELFF.

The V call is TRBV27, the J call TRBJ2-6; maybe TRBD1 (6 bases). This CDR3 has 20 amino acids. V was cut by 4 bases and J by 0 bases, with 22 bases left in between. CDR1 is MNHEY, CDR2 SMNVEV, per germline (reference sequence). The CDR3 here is CASSSTAGALAYSGANVLTF. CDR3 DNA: TGTGCCAGCAGTTCAACTGCAGGGGCGCTGGCCTACTCTGGGGCCAACGTCCTGACTTTC.

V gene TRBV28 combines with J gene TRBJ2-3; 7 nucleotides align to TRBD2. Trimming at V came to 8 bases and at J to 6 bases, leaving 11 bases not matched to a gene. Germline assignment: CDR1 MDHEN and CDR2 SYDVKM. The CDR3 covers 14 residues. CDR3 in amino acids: CASCYGGIRDTQYF. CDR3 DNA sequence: TGTGCCAGCTGCTACGGGGGGATAAGGGATACGCAGTATTTT.

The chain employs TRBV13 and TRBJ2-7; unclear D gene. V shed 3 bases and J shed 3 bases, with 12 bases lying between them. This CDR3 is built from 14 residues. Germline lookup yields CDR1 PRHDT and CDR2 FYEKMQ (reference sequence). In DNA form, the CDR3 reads TGTGCCAGCAGCTTCGGTGACAACCTCTACGAGCAGTACTTC. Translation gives CASSFGDNLYEQYF.

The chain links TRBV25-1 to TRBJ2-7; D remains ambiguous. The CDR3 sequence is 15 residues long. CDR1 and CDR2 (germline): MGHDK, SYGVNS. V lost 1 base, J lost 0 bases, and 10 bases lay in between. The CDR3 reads CASSESISSSYEQYF. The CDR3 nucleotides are TGTGCCAGCAGTGAATCTATTTCAAGCTCCTACGAGCAGTACTTC.

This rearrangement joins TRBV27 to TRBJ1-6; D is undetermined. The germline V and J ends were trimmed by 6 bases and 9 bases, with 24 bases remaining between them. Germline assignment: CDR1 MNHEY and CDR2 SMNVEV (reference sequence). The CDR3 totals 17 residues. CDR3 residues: CASSETAGGWEGSPLHF. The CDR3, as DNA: TGTGCCAGCAGCGAAACTGCCGGAGGGTGGGAGGGTTCACCCCTCCACTTT.